This is a list of T cell receptor beta chains from one sample in a study of long-term antiretroviral therapy in people with HIV. Sequencing used immunoSEQ multiplex PCR; TCRdb keeps in-frame clones, though not all of them. The sample holds about 32,000 clones, approximately 85% seen once. Sequencing used unsorted PBMCs, obtained approximately 3.3 years after starting antiretroviral therapy. These receptors were collected from a man in his late teens or twenties with HIV. Both conserved end residues are part of each CDR3. The D gene is left open where the match is weak. Not every row has a clone size; where given, it reads once, few, many or a size class.

D gene,V gene,clone size,J gene,CDR3 protein
.,TRBV6-5,.,TRBJ1-4,CASSYSGVYEKLFF
.,TRBV27,few,TRBJ1-2,CASSPLRDPQAGYTF
.,TRBV7-9,.,TRBJ1-4,CASSPIPTTTGVREKLFF
TRBD1,TRBV19,few,TRBJ1-2,CASSIVGGQDGGYTF
.,TRBV7-9,.,TRBJ1-1,CASSPSNTEAFF
.,TRBV6-4,few,TRBJ2-1,CASSVEATAPYNEQFF
.,TRBV5-5,.,TRBJ1-2,CASSLEGTNYGYTF
TRBD1,TRBV7-2,.,TRBJ2-5,CASSSNGQQGAGETQYF
TRBD2,TRBV25-1,.,TRBJ2-5,CASSERIGGAGGSKTQYF
TRBD2,TRBV7-6,.,TRBJ2-7,CASSLASGRATEQYF
TRBD2,TRBV19,.,TRBJ2-5,CASSPREGLYGTQYF
.,TRBV9,.,TRBJ2-2,CASSVGPGELFF
.,TRBV6-6,.,TRBJ1-1,CASSYSGGAGTEAFF
.,TRBV9,once,TRBJ2-7,CASSVLGGRGPYEQYF
TRBD1,TRBV2,.,TRBJ1-1,CASRRTGDTEAFF
.,TRBV5-4,.,TRBJ2-1,CASSLGLVDEQFF
.,TRBV28,.,TRBJ2-1,CASSSGSPGVNEQFF
TRBD1,TRBV7-2,.,TRBJ2-3,CASSSTGVRGDTQYF
TRBD1,TRBV5-6,.,TRBJ2-7,CASSPGGQGAREQYF
.,TRBV19,.,TRBJ2-7,CASYSTFWRGTHTYEQYF
TRBD1,TRBV6-5,.,TRBJ2-1,CASSYNTGDWEQFF
.,TRBV6-1,.,TRBJ1-2,CASSEAVSYGYTF
TRBD2,TRBV7-9,once,TRBJ2-1,CASTVGSGRSSYNEQFF
.,TRBV12-5,.,TRBJ2-6,CASGPSVPGTYNSGANVLTF
TRBD1,TRBV11-3,.,TRBJ2-1,CASSLVGTGAYNEQFF
.,TRBV7-9,.,TRBJ1-1,CASSSGGQLNTEAFF
TRBD2,TRBV7-9,.,TRBJ2-7,CASSLAVAGGDEQYF
.,TRBV28,once,TRBJ2-7,CASSLSPSDEQYF
.,TRBV7-6,few,TRBJ2-7,CASSSSRGNEQYF